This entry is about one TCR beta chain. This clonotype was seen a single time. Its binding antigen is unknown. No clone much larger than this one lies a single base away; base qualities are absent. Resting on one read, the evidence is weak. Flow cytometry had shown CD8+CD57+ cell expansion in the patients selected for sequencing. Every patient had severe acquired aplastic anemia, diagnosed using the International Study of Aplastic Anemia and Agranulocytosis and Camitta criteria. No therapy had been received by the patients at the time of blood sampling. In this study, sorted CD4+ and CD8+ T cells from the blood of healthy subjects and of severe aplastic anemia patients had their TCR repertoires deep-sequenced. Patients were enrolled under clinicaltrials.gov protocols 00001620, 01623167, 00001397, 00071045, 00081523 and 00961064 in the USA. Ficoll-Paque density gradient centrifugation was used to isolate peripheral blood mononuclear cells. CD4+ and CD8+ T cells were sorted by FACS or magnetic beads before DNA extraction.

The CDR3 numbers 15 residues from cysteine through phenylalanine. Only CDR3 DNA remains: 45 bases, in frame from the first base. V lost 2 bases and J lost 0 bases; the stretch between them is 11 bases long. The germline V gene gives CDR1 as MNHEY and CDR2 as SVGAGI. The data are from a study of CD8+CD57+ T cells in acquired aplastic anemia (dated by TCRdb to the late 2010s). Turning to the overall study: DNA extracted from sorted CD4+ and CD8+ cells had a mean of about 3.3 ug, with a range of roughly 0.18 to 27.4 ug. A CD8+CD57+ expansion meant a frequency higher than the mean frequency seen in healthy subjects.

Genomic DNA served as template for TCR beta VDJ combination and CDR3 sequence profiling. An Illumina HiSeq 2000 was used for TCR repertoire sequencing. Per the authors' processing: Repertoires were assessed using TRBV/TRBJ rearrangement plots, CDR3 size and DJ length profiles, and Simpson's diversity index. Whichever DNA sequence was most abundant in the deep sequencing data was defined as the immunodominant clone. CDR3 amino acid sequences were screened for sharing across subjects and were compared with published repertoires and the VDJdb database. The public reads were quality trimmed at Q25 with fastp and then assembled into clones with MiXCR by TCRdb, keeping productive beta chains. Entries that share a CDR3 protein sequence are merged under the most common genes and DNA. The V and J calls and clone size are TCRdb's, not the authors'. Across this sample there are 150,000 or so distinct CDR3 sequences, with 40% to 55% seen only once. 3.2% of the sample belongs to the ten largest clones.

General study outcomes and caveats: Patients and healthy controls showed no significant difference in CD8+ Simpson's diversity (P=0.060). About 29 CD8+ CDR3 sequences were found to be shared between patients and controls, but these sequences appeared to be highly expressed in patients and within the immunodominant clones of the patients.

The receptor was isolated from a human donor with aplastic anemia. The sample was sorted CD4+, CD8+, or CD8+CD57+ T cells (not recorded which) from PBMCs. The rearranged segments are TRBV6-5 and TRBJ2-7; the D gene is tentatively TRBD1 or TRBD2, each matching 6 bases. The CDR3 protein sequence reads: CASSYQGTYSYEQYF. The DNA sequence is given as TGTGCCAGCAGTTACCAGGGGACTTACTCCTACGAGCAGTACTTC.